Following are 26 T cell receptor beta chains from one sample sequenced in a study of cytomegalovirus exposure and HLA in healthy donors (dated 2017 in TCRdb). Libraries were built with the immunoSEQ multiplex PCR assay. A mixture of 60 forward primers for TCR Vbeta segments and 13 reverse primers for TCR Jbeta segments was used in the multiplex PCR. Imported from immuneACCESS, the table was reduced by TCRdb to in-frame sequences with V and J called. These copies leave out some clones; in studies compared against another copy, an unresolved V gene accounts for under half, and the cause of the remainder is not known. For this sample the table gives approximately 140,000 clones, of which 82% were detected only once. The leading ten clones occupy 2.5% of the sample. The specimen sequenced was PBMCs. Every receptor here comes from a male donor in good health and CMV-seronegative.

The chain uses TRBV29-1 and TRBJ2-3; maybe TRBD1 (6 bases). The CDR3 runs to 15 residues. Germline CDR1 SQVTM, CDR2 ANQGSEA. V dropped 4 bases and J dropped 5 bases, with 19 bases sitting between them. The CDR3 nucleotides are TGCAGCGTTGGGGGGCTGGACGGATTAATAGATACGCAGTATTTT. Translation gives CSVGGLDGLIDTQYF.

The rearrangement joins TRBV25-1 to TRBJ2-3, with 9 bases aligning to TRBD1. Per the germline V gene, CDR1 is MGHDK and CDR2 is SYGVNS. This CDR3 contains 16 residues. Unmatched junction bases numbered 5, after V lost 3 bases and J lost 1 base. The CDR3 protein is CASSEDRGVGTDTQYF. The CDR3 coding sequence is TGTGCCAGCAGTGAGGACAGGGGTGTGGGCACAGATACGCAGTATTTT.

Notes on this clone: Relative to the germline gene, one junction end is altered; a read error may explain this. Distinct nucleotide sequences in the sample also encode this CDR3. The chain employs TRBV20-1 and TRBJ1-1; tentative D call: TRBD1 (5 bases). The CDR3 spans 11 residues. Looked up from germline, CDR1 is DFQATT and CDR2 is SNEGSKA (reference sequence). The CDR3 protein is CSADRGNEAFF. DNA for the CDR3: TGTAGTGCGGACCGGGGGAACGAAGCTTTCTTT.

The sample holds a few counts of this clone. V is TRBV13 and J is TRBJ2-5; no definite D call. V was shortened by 0 bases and J by 3 bases, with 11 bases between the two germline ends. CDR1 PRHDT and CDR2 FYEKMQ come from the germline V gene (reference sequence). The CDR3 is 15 residues long. The CDR3, as DNA: TGTGCCAGCAGCTTAGGAGAGCCCGAAAAAGAGACCCAGTACTTC. Protein product: CASSLGEPEKETQYF.

The V gene is TRBV6-4, the J gene TRBJ2-5; 10 positions match TRBD2. Germline V gene data show CDR1 as MRHNA and CDR2 as SNTAGT. Losses at the gene ends were 7 bases for V and 4 bases for J; bases not matched to a gene: 12. The CDR3 is made up of 16 amino acids. The CDR3 protein is CASISGASGSLETQYF. As DNA, the CDR3 is TGTGCCAGCATCTCGGGTGCTAGCGGGAGTTTAGAGACCCAGTACTTC.

The V gene is TRBV7-8, the J gene TRBJ2-7; D ambiguous. The CDR3 runs to 14 residues. The V end was cut by 5 bases, the J end by 3 bases, with 14 bases between. Germline values: CDR1 SGHVS, CDR2 FQNEAQ. The CDR3 sequence is CASSHVSRFYEQYF. The DNA of the CDR3 is TGTGCCAGCAGCCACGTTTCCAGGTTCTACGAGCAGTACTTC. Supplemented by reference TRBV7-8 and TRBJ2-7, the full variable domain reads GAGVSQSPRYKVAKRGQDVALRCDPISGHVSLFWYQQALGQGPEFLTYFQNEAQLDKSGLPSDRFFAERPEGSVSTLKIQRTQQEDSAVYLCASSHVSRFYEQYFGPGTRLTVT.

This sequence joins TRBV5-8 and TRBJ1-4; the D gene is possibly TRBD1 (5 bases). The CDR3 loop spans 13 amino acids. CDR1 is SGHTS, CDR2 YDEGEE, per germline. V dropped 3 bases and J dropped 4 bases, with 7 bases sitting between them. In nucleotides, the CDR3 is TGTGCCAGCAGCTGGGGCCTTAATGAAAAACTGTTTTTT. As protein: CASSWGLNEKLFF.

The chain employs TRBV19 and TRBJ1-4; D is ambiguous. CDR3 length: 15 residues. V dropped 0 bases and J dropped 4 bases, with 9 bases sitting between them. CDR1 is LNHDA and CDR2 is SQIVND in the germline V gene (reference sequence). CDR3 in amino acids: CASSIENSNNEKLFF. The DNA of the CDR3 is TGTGCCAGTAGTATAGAGAACTCAAATAATGAAAAACTGTTTTTT.

V and J are TRBV5-6 and TRBJ2-7; TRBD2 might be the D (5 bases). Germline-derived CDR1 and CDR2 are SGHDT and YYEEEE. The CDR3 is 13 residues long. V was shortened by 3 bases and J by 3 bases, with 10 bases between the two germline ends. Here the CDR3 reads CASSSGLGYEQYF. CDR3 coding DNA: TGTGCCAGCAGCTCGGGGTTGGGCTACGAGCAGTACTTC. Using reference TRBV5-6 and TRBJ2-7 for the parts outside the CDR3, the full variable domain is DAGVTQSPTHLIKTRGQQVTLRCSPKSGHDTVSWYQQALGQGPQFIFQYYEEEERQRGNFPDRFSGHQFPNYSSELNVNALLLGDSALYLCASSSGLGYEQYFGPGTRLTVT.

This rearrangement joins TRBV4-3 to TRBJ1-1; 7 bases match TRBD1. J gave up 0 bases and V 1 base, and 2 bases lay outside the gene matches. Germline CDR1 is LGHNA and CDR2 is YSLEER. This CDR3 comprises 15 residues. CDR3 sequence: CASSQVTGVNTEAFF. DNA of the CDR3: TGCGCCAGCAGCCAAGTAACAGGGGTGAACACTGAAGCTTTCTTT.

This chain joins TRBV5-1 and TRBJ1-3; D is unclear. V was cut by 7 bases and J by 0 bases, with 5 bases left in between. The CDR3 contains 12 residues. Germline CDR1 reads SGHRS; CDR2 reads YFSETQ. The CDR3: CASPYSGNTIYF. CDR3 nucleotides: TGCGCCAGCCCCTACTCTGGAAACACCATATATTTT.

The chain has TRBV28 and TRBJ2-7; a possible D gene is TRBD2 (6 bases). V dropped 4 bases and J dropped 1 base, with 14 bases sitting between them. This CDR3 has 15 residues. Germline V gene sequence: CDR1 MDHEN, CDR2 SYDVKM. CDR3 region: CASSWPVGGSYEQYF. CDR3 nucleotides: TGTGCCAGCAGTTGGCCCGTCGGGGGATCCTACGAGCAGTACTTC.

The rearrangement uses TRBV11-2 and TRBJ2-1; D is perhaps TRBD2 (5 bases). V lost 1 base and J 6 bases, leaving 10 bases between the germline ends. Per germline, CDR1 SGHAT and CDR2 FQNNGV. This CDR3 has 14 amino acids. CDR3 region: CASSLAVLANEQFF. In nucleotides, the CDR3 is TGTGCCAGCAGCTTAGCTGTCCTAGCCAATGAGCAGTTCTTC.

The chain carries TRBV28 and TRBJ2-7; 8 positions agree with TRBD2. V was pared by 5 bases and J by 2 bases, with 8 bases of the junction left unmatched. The CDR3 spans 15 residues. Germline CDR1 MDHEN, CDR2 SYDVKM. CDR3 region: CASSPYSGTTYEQYF. The CDR3 DNA reads as TGTGCCAGCAGTCCGTATAGCGGGACCACCTACGAGCAGTACTTC.

The chain combines TRBV13 with TRBJ2-1, with a possible D match to TRBD1 (6 bases). Germline V gives CDR1 PRHDT, CDR2 FYEKMQ (reference sequence). The CDR3 is 15 residues long. Trimming took 6 bases from V and 4 from J, leaving 16 bases between them. CDR3 sequence (DNA): TGTGCCAGCAGTGGTCAGGGGAGTTCTTACAATGAGCAGTTCTTC. This sequence encodes CASSGQGSSYNEQFF.

V gene TRBV7-9 combines with J gene TRBJ2-2; the D gene is possibly TRBD2 (6 bases). Between the trimmed V and J ends, which lost 3 bases and 5 bases, there was a span of 10 bases. Per germline, CDR1 SEHNR and CDR2 FQNEAQ (reference sequence). This CDR3 is built from 14 residues. DNA of the CDR3: TGTGCCAGCAGCTTCGGGGAGGCAACCGGGGAGCTGTTTTTT. Translated: CASSFGEATGELFF.

The chain recombines TRBV6-5 with TRBJ1-5; tentative D call: TRBD1 (6 bases). Germline CDR1 MNHEY, CDR2 SVGAGI. This CDR3 has 15 amino acids. The germline V and J ends were trimmed by 0 bases and 9 bases, with 15 bases remaining between them. CDR3 sequence (DNA): TGTGCCAGCAGTTACTCTCCCGATGGCAGGGGGCCCCAGCATTTT. It specifies CASSYSPDGRGPQHF.

The CDR3 DNA reads as TGTGCCATCAGTGAACTAGCGGGAGGATTTAGCCGTAGTGAGCAGTTCTTC. This sequence encodes CAISELAGGFSRSEQFF. V gene TRBV10-3 combines with J gene TRBJ2-1; 12 bases map to TRBD2. After removal of 3 bases from V and 9 bases from J, the junction contained 12 bases not matched to a gene. CDR3 length: 17 amino acids. Germline lookup yields CDR1 ENHRY and CDR2 SYGVKD.

The rearrangement links TRBV4-3 to TRBJ1-2, with 10 positions matching TRBD1. The CDR3 covers 15 residues. Trimming took 4 bases from V and 2 from J; bases not matched to a gene: 4. The germline gives CDR1 LGHNA, CDR2 YSLEER. The DNA for the CDR3 is TGCGCCAGCAGCCGGGACAGGGGATTAAACTATGGCTACACCTTC. This sequence encodes CASSRDRGLNYGYTF.

The CDR3 is CASRDSGSATNEKLFF. For the CDR3, the DNA is TGTGCCAGCCGGGACAGCGGGTCGGCAACTAATGAAAAACTGTTTTTT. The V and J genes are TRBV13 and TRBJ1-4; TRBD1 matches 7 bases. The ends lost 8 bases at V and 0 bases at J; junction bases unmatched: 9. The CDR3 totals 16 residues. In germline, CDR1 is PRHDT, CDR2 FYEKMQ (reference sequence).

The rearrangement uses TRBV2 and TRBJ2-1, with D possibly being TRBD1 (6 bases). V dropped 6 bases and J dropped 12 bases, with 15 bases sitting between them. The CDR3 extends over 12 amino acids. The germline V gene has CDR1 SNHLY and CDR2 FYNNEI. CDR3 nucleotides: TGTGCCAGCAGCTCAGGGTTAGGGGGGCAGTTCTTC. Its translation is CASSSGLGGQFF.

The chain couples TRBV6-6 to TRBJ2-4; maybe TRBD1 (7 bases). V lost 2 bases, J lost 7 bases, and 15 bases lay in between. Per germline, CDR1 MNHNY and CDR2 SVGAGI (reference sequence). This CDR3 has 15 amino acids. The CDR3 here is CASSYVGAGGNIQYF. The DNA of the CDR3 is TGTGCCAGCAGTTACGTGGGGGCAGGGGGGAACATTCAGTACTTC.

The chain uses TRBV5-6 and TRBJ1-4, with a tentative D call TRBD1 (5 bases). The CDR3 runs to 16 residues. The V end lost 4 bases, the J end lost 0 bases, and 13 bases lay between the germline ends. From germline, CDR1 is SGHDT and CDR2 YYEEEE. The DNA of the CDR3 is TGTGCCAGCAGCCTGCTGATGACAGCAACTAATGAAAAACTGTTTTTT. Amino acid sequence: CASSLLMTATNEKLFF.

This sequence joins TRBV7-3 and TRBJ2-2; D is unclear. V was cut by 5 bases and J by 4 bases, with 5 bases left in between. The CDR3 length is 12 residues. CDR1 and CDR2 from the germline V gene are SGHTA and FQGTGA. The CDR3 DNA sequence: TGTGCCAGCAGCAGAGCCACCGGGGAGCTGTTTTTT. It yields the protein CASSRATGELFF.

This clone was recorded only once. The gene calls are TRBV9 and TRBJ2-1; unclear D gene. The CDR3 length is 14 residues. The V and J ends lost 0 bases and 6 bases respectively, with 10 bases between them. CDR1 is SGDLS, CDR2 YYNGEE, per germline. CDR3 DNA sequence: TGTGCCAGCAGCGTAGAATCCCGGAGCAATGAGCAGTTCTTC. Translating gives CASSVESRSNEQFF.

The rearrangement links TRBV4-3 to TRBJ2-2; 9 nucleotides line up with TRBD1. The CDR3 extends over 18 amino acids. The ends lost 4 bases at V and 2 bases at J; junction bases unmatched: 11. Germline V gene lookup returns CDR1 LGHNA and CDR2 YSLEER. The CDR3 reads CASSRITGGAFNTGELFF. Here the CDR3 DNA reads TGCGCCAGCAGCCGAATAACAGGGGGCGCCTTTAACACCGGGGAGCTGTTTTTT.